The rows below give T cell receptor beta chains drawn from one sample of a study of CD8 T cells in ankylosing spondylitis. Using its own MiXCR run on the 5' RACE reads, TCRdb lists one record per CDR3 protein. The sample includes 750,000 to 850,000 distinct CDR3 sequences, around 11% of them seen just once. What was sequenced was blood, either unsorted or a sorted T cell fraction (not recorded which). These receptor sequences come from a male donor with ankylosing spondylitis. CDR3s include the opening cysteine and the closing phenylalanine or tryptophan.

TRBV20-1,TRBJ2-1,CSAPHNEQFF
TRBV6-1,TRBJ2-1,CASSQGGTYNEQFF
TRBV12-3/TRBV12-4,TRBJ1-1,CASSAQAGYTEAFF
TRBV20-1,TRBJ2-2,CSARVSLNTGELFF
TRBV20-1,TRBJ2-3,CSARGGPRLDTQYF
TRBV29-1,TRBJ1-1,CSVGNHEAFF
TRBV15,TRBJ2-7,CATSRERALYEQYF
TRBV11-2,TRBJ2-2,CASSQNPDRGTGELFF
TRBV4-3,TRBJ2-7,CASSQDLPGHLPYEQYF
TRBV24-1,TRBJ1-1,CATRRTGEHTEAFF
TRBV29-1,TRBJ1-6,CSALTSLGSPLHF
TRBV20-1,TRBJ2-3,CCARDLGQGVSTDTQYF
TRBV2,TRBJ2-7,CASSVITGTGAGRAQYF
TRBV6-2/TRBV6-3,TRBJ2-3,CASSYGERGNTDTQYF
TRBV7-2,TRBJ2-3,CASSPGQVEWNTQYF
TRBV20-1,TRBJ2-3,CSASPRDRFTDTQYF
TRBV10-3,TRBJ1-1,CAISESHGQGPNTEAFF
TRBV6-5,TRBJ1-4,CASSYDWGANEKLFF
TRBV4-3,TRBJ2-3,CASSPAGVADTQYF
TRBV20-1,TRBJ2-5,CSASGSVTDQETQYF
TRBV4-1,TRBJ2-5,CASSQRTVETQYF
TRBV9,TRBJ2-5,CASSRTTSQETQYF
TRBV28,TRBJ2-7,CASSIPTGTYEQYF
TRBV21-1,TRBJ2-7,CASSRAAACTYEQYF
TRBV7-2,TRBJ2-1,CASSLVSMAEQFF
TRBV20-1,TRBJ1-6,CSARDLVSPLHF
TRBV24-1,TRBJ2-3,CATSAVTGEADTQYF
TRBV5-1,TRBJ1-2,CASRAREFSGYGYTF
TRBV20-1,TRBJ2-7,CSARAESGLYEQYF
TRBV20-1,TRBJ2-7,CSARTGTENYEQYF
TRBV9,TRBJ1-1,CASSPRPEGLNTEAFF
TRBV20-1,TRBJ2-7,CSAMDGDGHEQYF
TRBV27,TRBJ2-7,CASSNLGGQGYEQYF
TRBV18,TRBJ2-3,CASSPPTGEDTQYF